The sequence of this T cell receptor (beta chain) was determined in a study of blood T cell repertoires in COVID-19. Study summary: Whether acute or convalescent, the COVID-19 samples came from the United States, Italy and Spain. Sources were T cells, B-cell-depleted T cells, or PBMCs; the material itself was cDNA or gDNA.

The length of the CDR3 is 18 residues. CDR1 MNHNS and CDR2 SASEGT come from the germline V gene. V lost 2 bases and J 0 bases, leaving 17 bases between the germline ends. In the authors' methods: Counts of nucleated cells, estimated from reference gene primer amplification, were obtained. Sequenced by immunoSEQ multiplex PCR; TCRdb stores in-frame clones only, minus some. Clonal size and the V and J genes are those of that table, whereas D and trimming came from the DNA. This table has some 31,000 clones, 85% to 90% appearing once. V gene TRBV6-1 combines with J gene TRBJ1-5; unclear D gene. Sequencing used peripheral blood. This TCR was recovered from a human donor in a cohort sampled during active COVID-19. The donor label of this sample is uncertain. The CDR3 reads CASSESARTYDSNQPQHF. In DNA form, the CDR3 reads TGTGCCAGCAGTGAATCAGCCAGGACTTACGATAGCAATCAGCCCCAGCATTTT.